These 10 T cell receptor beta chains came from one sample sequenced in a study of T-cell reconstitution after alpha-beta-depleted transplantation in children. This sample's TCRbeta library carried unique molecular identifier barcodes. TCRdb passed the PCR reads through MiXCR, listing each CDR3 protein once. The sample shows roughly 400,000 distinct CDR3 sequences, roughly 44% of them seen only once. Sequencing used PBMCs, obtained before TCRalphabeta/CD19-depleted stem cell transplant. Receptor source: a girl aged 2-10 years with aplastic anemia, due to receive a stem cell transplant.

The chain employs TRBV12-3 or TRBV12-4 and TRBJ1-1, with D tentatively TRBD1 (6 bases). Trimming pared 7 bases from V and 0 bases from J, leaving 15 bases between. The CDR3 contains 15 residues. The CDR3: CASTGQQVMNTEAFF. The CDR3 DNA reads TGTGCCAGCACCGGACAGCAAGTTATGAACACTGAAGCTTTCTTT.

The rearrangement uses TRBV4-1 and TRBJ1-1; the match to TRBD1 covers 9 bases. Germline V gives CDR1 MGHRA, CDR2 YSYEKL. The CDR3 spans 17 residues. The trim removed 4 bases at V and 3 bases at J, leaving 12 bases unmatched. CDR3 nucleotides: TGCGCCAGCAGCCTACCGAGTGGGACAGGGAGGGACACTGAAGCTTTCTTT. Protein sequence: CASSLPSGTGRDTEAFF.

This clonotype was counted once. This rearrangement joins TRBV20-1 to TRBJ2-1; 8 positions match TRBD2. This CDR3 is 15 amino acids long. Germline assignment: CDR1 DFQATT and CDR2 SNEGSKA (reference sequence). Trimming took 5 bases from V and 10 from J; bases not matched to a gene: 16. The CDR3 spells CSAREGGGQFVEQFF. CDR3 DNA: TGCAGTGCTCGGGAGGGGGGGGGCCAGTTTGTCGAGCAGTTCTTC.

DNA for the CDR3: TGTGCCAGTAGTCCGCTCTCTCAGCCCCAGCATTTT. Translation gives CASSPLSQPQHF. This chain links TRBV19 with TRBJ1-5; D remains unclear. This CDR3 has 12 amino acids. V lost 5 bases to trimming and J lost 6 bases, with 8 bases between them. Germline CDR1 and CDR2: LNHDA and SQIVND (reference sequence). The full variable domain, with the rest looked up from reference TRBV19 and TRBJ1-5, is DGGITQSPKYLFRKEGQNVTLSCEQNLNHDAMYWYRQDPGQGLRLIYYSQIVNDFQKGDIAEGYSVSREKKESFPLTVTSAQKNPTAFYLCASSPLSQPQHFGDGTRLSIL.

CDR3 in amino acids: CSGGSGGLSSYNEQFF. CDR3 nucleotides: TGCAGTGGTGGTAGCGGGGGCCTGAGCTCCTACAATGAGCAGTTCTTC. V gene TRBV20-1 combines with J gene TRBJ2-1; 9 nucleotides match TRBD2. Germline V lookup: CDR1 DFQATT, CDR2 SNEGSKA (reference sequence). V was clipped by 7 bases and J by 0 bases; unmatched bases: 10. The CDR3 is 16 residues long.

The rearrangement uses TRBV5-1 and TRBJ1-4; D is uncertain. CDR1 is SGHRS and CDR2 is YFSETQ in the germline V gene. V gave up 0 bases and J gave up 8 bases, with 8 bases separating them. CDR3 length: 13 residues. The CDR3 region is CASSLGVREKLFF. The CDR3 DNA reads as TGCGCCAGCAGCTTGGGAGTGCGGGAAAAACTGTTTTTT.

This clonotype is labeled medium-sized. The CDR3 nucleotides are TGTGCCACCAGCATGTTAGGGACCGGGGAGCTGTTTTTT. Its translation is CATSMLGTGELFF. V and J are TRBV15 and TRBJ2-2; the D is unclear. Germline loops: CDR1 LNHNV, CDR2 YYDKDF (reference sequence). The CDR3 length is 13 residues. V was cut by 4 bases and J by 5 bases, with 8 bases left in between.

This chain joins TRBV6-6 and TRBJ2-3, with D unclear. The CDR3 length is 13 residues. The germline V gene has CDR1 MNHNY and CDR2 SVGAGI (reference sequence). Trimming pared 2 bases from V and 2 bases from J, leaving 5 bases between. As DNA, the CDR3 is TGTGCCAGCAGTTACGAATACACAGATACGCAGTATTTT. Translated, it gives CASSYEYTDTQYF.

The V and J genes are TRBV29-1 and TRBJ2-7; D perhaps matches TRBD2 (6 bases). Germline loops: CDR1 SQVTM, CDR2 ANQGSEA. V was clipped by 0 bases and J by 8 bases, with 8 bases between them. The CDR3 is 11 residues long. This CDR3 is CSVEDGGKQYF. The CDR3 DNA reads TGCAGCGTTGAAGATGGGGGGAAGCAGTACTTC.

This clonotype has only a few counts. V usage is TRBV5-1 and J usage is TRBJ2-1; 13 bases align to TRBD2. Per the germline V gene, CDR1 is SGHRS and CDR2 is YFSETQ. With 0 bases clipped from V and 6 bases from J, the junction kept 3 bases outside the gene matches. The CDR3 loop spans 16 amino acids. The CDR3 DNA is TGCGCCAGCAGCTTGGCCGGACTAGCGGGAGCCAATGAGCAGTTCTTC. This codes for CASSLAGLAGANEQFF.